This T cell receptor beta chain was profiled in a study of T cells in Graves' hyperthyroidism and ophthalmopathy. The study's findings and limits: The authors' 13 V-J model separated ophthalmopathy from stable hyperthyroidism. The majority of expanded thyroid clonotypes above 0.001 also appeared in blood.

Germline V lookup: CDR1 SGHTA, CDR2 FQGNSA. This CDR3 has 16 residues. The V end lost 1 base, the J end lost 3 bases, and 16 bases lay between the germline ends. Each diagnosis was grounded in clinical symptoms, serum thyroxine and TRAb, thyroid ultrasound, and orbital computed tomography. Regions amplified from RNA transcripts were the TCR beta CDR3 regions. HTBI primers were used for first-round RT-PCR of the TCR CDR3. TCRdb re-derived calls from the multiplex PCR reads in MiXCR, one entry per CDR3 protein. Of roughly 180,000 distinct CDR3 sequences in the sample, about a tenth were seen once. This clonotype was seen just once. Its antigen is not identified.

The receptor was isolated from a woman aged 18-35 years with Graves' hyperthyroidism that later progressed to Graves' ophthalmopathy. This chain uses TRBV7-2 with TRBJ2-7, with D perhaps being TRBD1 or TRBD2 (5 bases each). Sequencing input: blood. CDR3 in DNA: TGTGCCAGCAGCTTAGGTAATGTCGGGGCCGACTACGAGCAGTACTTC. Translated, it gives CASSLGNVGADYEQYF.